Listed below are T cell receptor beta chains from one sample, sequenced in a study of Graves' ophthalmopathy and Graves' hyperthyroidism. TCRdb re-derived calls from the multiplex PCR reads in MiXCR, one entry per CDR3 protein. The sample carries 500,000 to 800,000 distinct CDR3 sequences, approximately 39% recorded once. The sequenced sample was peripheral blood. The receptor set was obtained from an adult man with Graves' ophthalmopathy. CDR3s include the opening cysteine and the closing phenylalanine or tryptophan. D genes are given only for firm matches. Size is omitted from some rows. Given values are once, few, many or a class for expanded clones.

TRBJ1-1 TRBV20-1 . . CSASGGMNTEAFF TGCAGTGCTAGCGGGGGCATGAACACTGAAGCTTTCTTT
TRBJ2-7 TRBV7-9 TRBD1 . CASSLARQGIEEQYF TGTGCCAGCAGCCTTGCCCGACAGGGAATCGAAGAGCAGTACTTC
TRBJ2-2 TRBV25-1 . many CASGLRKGGELFF TGTGCCAGCGGCCTGCGGAAGGGGGGGGAGCTGTTTTTT
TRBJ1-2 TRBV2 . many CATKLTANYGYTF TGTGCCACGAAATTGACAGCGAACTATGGCTACACCTTC
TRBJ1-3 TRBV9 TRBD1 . CASSVDGTGAHSGNTIYF TGTGCCAGCAGCGTAGATGGGACAGGGGCTCACTCTGGAAACACCATATATTTT
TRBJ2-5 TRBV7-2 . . CASSQGRFGPQYF TGTGCCAGCAGCCAGGGCCGATTTGGGCCCCAGTACTTC
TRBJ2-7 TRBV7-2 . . CARSYSQGSYEQYF TGTGCCCGCAGTTACTCACAGGGCTCCTACGAGCAGTACTTC
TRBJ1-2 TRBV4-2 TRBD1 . CASSPTGTEENGYTF TGTGCCAGCAGTCCAACCGGGACAGAGGAGAATGGCTACACCTTC
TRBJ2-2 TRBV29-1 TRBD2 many CSVGTSGNTGELFF TGCAGCGTTGGGACTAGCGGAAACACCGGGGAGCTGTTTTTT
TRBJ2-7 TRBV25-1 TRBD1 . CASTGQGDPYEQYF TGTGCCAGCACTGGACAGGGAGATCCCTACGAGCAGTACTTC
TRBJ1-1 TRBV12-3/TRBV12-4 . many CASSFDGINTEAFF TGTGCCAGCAGTTTTGACGGGATTAACACTGAAGCTTTCTTT
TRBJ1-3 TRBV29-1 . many CSVGGSGGNTIYF TGCAGCGTTGGGGGTTCAGGGGGAAACACCATATATTTT
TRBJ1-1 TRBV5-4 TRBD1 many CASSLGQGLNTEAFF TGTGCCAGCAGCTTGGGACAGGGATTGAACACTGAAGCTTTCTTT
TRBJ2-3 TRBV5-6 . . CASSLVGGGSTDTQYF TGTGCCAGCAGCTTGGTAGGGGGAGGCAGCACAGATACGCAGTATTTT
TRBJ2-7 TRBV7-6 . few CASSYGGDLTYEQYF TGTGCCAGCAGTTATGGCGGGGACCTTACCTACGAGCAGTACTTC
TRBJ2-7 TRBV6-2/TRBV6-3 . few CASNLGGLLAYEQYF TGTGCCAGCAACCTGGGTGGACTCCTCGCCTACGAGCAGTACTTC
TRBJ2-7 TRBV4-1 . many CASSPMGFEQYF TGTGCCAGCAGCCCGATGGGCTTTGAGCAGTACTTC
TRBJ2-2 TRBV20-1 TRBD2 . CSARFTSGRGVTGELFF TGCAGTGCTAGGTTCACTAGCGGGAGGGGGGTAACCGGGGAGCTGTTTTTT
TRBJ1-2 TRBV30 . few CAWSVPWQETNYGYTF TGTGCCTGGAGTGTACCTTGGCAGGAGACTAACTATGGCTACACCTTC
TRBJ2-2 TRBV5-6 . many CASSIGRATGELFF TGTGCCAGCAGCATCGGACGAGCCACCGGGGAGCTGTTTTTT
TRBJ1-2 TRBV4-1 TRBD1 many CASRAWTGRGYTF TGCGCCAGCAGAGCTTGGACAGGGCGAGGCTACACCTTC
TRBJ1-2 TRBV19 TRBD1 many CASEGGIGYTF TGTGCCAGTGAAGGGGGCATTGGCTACACCTTC
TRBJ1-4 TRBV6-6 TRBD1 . CATQQDRGGEKLFF TGTGCCACCCAACAAGACAGGGGGGGTGAAAAACTGTTTTTT
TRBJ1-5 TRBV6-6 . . CASSYLGKGQPQHF TGTGCCAGCAGTTACCTTGGGAAGGGTCAGCCCCAGCATTTT
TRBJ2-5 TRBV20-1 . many CSAEDSGEETQYF TGCAGTGCCGAAGATAGCGGTGAAGAGACCCAGTACTTC
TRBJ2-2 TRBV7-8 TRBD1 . CASSLGDRAPNTGELFF TGTGCCAGCAGCTTAGGGGACAGGGCCCCGAACACCGGGGAGCTGTTTTTT
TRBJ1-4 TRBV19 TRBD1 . CASSYRGPGRGNEKLFF TGTGCCAGTAGTTACAGGGGCCCAGGGAGGGGGAATGAAAAACTGTTTTTT
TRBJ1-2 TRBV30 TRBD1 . CAWSGWEQGRSYGYTF TGTGCCTGGAGTGGATGGGAACAGGGGAGGTCCTATGGCTACACCTTC
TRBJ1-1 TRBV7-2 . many CASSMSVRADTEAFF TGTGCCAGCAGCATGAGTGTCAGGGCCGACACTGAAGCTTTCTTT
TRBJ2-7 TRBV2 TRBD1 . CASRMNRDRPSYEQYF TGTGCCAGCAGGATGAACCGGGACAGGCCCTCCTACGAGCAGTACTTC
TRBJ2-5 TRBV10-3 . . CAIRGTENQPQYF TGTGCCATCAGGGGGACGGAGAATCAGCCCCAGTACTTC
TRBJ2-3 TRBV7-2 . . CASSLAGGRWTDTQYF TGTGCCAGCAGCTTAGCGGGGGGGCGGTGGACAGATACGCAGTATTTT
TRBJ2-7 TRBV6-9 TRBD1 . CASLRAGGPYEQYF TGTGCCAGCTTGAGGGCAGGGGGCCCCTACGAGCAGTACTTC
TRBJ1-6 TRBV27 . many CASSSPGASPLHF TGTGCCAGCAGTTCCCCAGGGGCCTCACCCCTCCACTTT
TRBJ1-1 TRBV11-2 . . CASSPATGSYTEAFF TGTGCCAGCAGCCCTGCCACCGGGTCGTACACTGAAGCTTTCTTT
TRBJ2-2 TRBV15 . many CATSRELGRTGELFF TGTGCCACCAGCAGGGAGCTAGGGAGGACCGGGGAGCTGTTTTTT
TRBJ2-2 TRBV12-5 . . CASGLVGVTGELFF TGTGCTAGTGGTTTGGTCGGGGTCACCGGGGAGCTGTTTTTT
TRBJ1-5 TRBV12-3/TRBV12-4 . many CASSFSRTDQPQHF TGTGCCAGCAGTTTTTCCCGCACCGATCAGCCCCAGCATTTT
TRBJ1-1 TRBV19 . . CASSRAMGTEAFF TGTGCCAGTAGTAGGGCGATGGGCACTGAAGCTTTCTTT
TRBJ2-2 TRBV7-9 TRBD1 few CASSRDRRELFF TGTGCCAGCAGCCGGGACAGAAGGGAGCTGTTTTTT
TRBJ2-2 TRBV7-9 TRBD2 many CASSSTSGANTGELFF TGTGCCAGCAGCTCCACTAGCGGAGCGAACACCGGGGAGCTGTTTTTT
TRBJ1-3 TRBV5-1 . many CASRTSDGNTIYF TGCGCCAGCAGGACATCGGATGGAAACACCATATATTTT
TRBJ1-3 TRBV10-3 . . CAIKAAGTIYF TGTGCCATCAAGGCTGCGGGCACCATATATTTT
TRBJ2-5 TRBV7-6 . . CASSWDLREETQYF TGTGCCAGCAGCTGGGACTTGAGGGAAGAGACCCAGTACTTC
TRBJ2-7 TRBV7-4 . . CASSLGGPPLRSEQYF TGTGCCAGCAGCTTAGGGGGACCGCCCCTCCGCAGCGAGCAGTACTTC
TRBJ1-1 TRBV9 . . CASNDLGRADNMNTEAFF TGTGCCAGCAACGACCTTGGTAGAGCGGACAATATGAACACTGAAGCTTTCTTT
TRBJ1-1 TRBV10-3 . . CASSESGRQAFF TGTGCCAGCAGTGAGTCGGGGCGGCAAGCTTTCTTT
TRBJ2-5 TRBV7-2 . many CASSSGWGVGETQYF TGTGCCAGCAGCTCAGGCTGGGGTGTAGGGGAGACCCAGTACTTC
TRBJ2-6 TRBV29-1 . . CSVASSRTSGANVLTF TGCAGCGTTGCCAGCAGCCGGACCTCTGGGGCCAACGTCCTGACTTTC
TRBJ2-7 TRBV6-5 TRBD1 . CASSYSPPVSGGEAYEQYF TGTGCCAGCAGTTACTCCCCCCCGGTCTCAGGGGGAGAGGCCTACGAGCAGTACTTC
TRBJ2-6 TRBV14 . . CASSRVETF TGTGCCAGCAGCCGCGTCGAGACTTTC
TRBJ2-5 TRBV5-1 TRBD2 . CASSLDQREGEETQYF TGCGCCAGCAGCTTGGACCAGCGGGAGGGCGAAGAGACCCAGTACTTC
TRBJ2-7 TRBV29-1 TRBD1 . CSVETGQGTDEQYF TGCAGCGTGGAGACGGGACAGGGGACGGACGAGCAGTACTTC
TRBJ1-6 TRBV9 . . CASRETETDNSPLHF TGTGCCAGCAGGGAAACCGAGACCGATAATTCACCCCTCCACTTT
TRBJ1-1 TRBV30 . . CAWSVGVNTEAFF TGTGCCTGGAGTGTGGGGGTGAACACTGAAGCTTTCTTT
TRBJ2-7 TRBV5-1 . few CASSSVAAAYEQYF TGTGCCAGCTCATCGGTAGCGGCCGCCTACGAGCAGTACTTC
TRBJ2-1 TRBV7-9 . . CASTRPNEQFF TGTGCCAGCACCCGGCCAAATGAGCAGTTCTTC
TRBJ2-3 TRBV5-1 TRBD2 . CASSLALREEDTQYF TGCGCCAGCAGCTTGGCCTTGCGGGAGGAGGATACGCAGTATTTT
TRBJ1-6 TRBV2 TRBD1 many CASSEGTGVSPLHF TGTGCCAGCAGTGAAGGGACAGGGGTTTCACCCCTCCACTTT